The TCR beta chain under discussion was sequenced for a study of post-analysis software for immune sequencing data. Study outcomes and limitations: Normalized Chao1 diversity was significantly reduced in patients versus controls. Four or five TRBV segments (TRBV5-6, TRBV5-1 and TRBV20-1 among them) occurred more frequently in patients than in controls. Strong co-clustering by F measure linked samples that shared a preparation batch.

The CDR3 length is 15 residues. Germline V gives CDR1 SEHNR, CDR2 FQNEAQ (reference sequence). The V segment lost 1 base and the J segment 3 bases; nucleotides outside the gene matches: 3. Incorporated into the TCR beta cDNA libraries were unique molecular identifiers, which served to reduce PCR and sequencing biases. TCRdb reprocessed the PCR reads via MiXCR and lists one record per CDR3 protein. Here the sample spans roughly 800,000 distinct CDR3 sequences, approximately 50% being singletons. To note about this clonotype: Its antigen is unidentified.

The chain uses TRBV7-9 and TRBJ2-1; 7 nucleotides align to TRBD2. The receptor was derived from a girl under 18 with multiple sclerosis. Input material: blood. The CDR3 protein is CASSLDGGSYNEQFF. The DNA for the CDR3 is TGTGCCAGCAGCTTAGACGGCGGGAGCTACAATGAGCAGTTCTTC.